The 5 T cell receptor beta chains presented below share a single source sample, sequenced in a study of T cell responses to AZD1222 COVID-19 vaccine. Here immunoSEQ multiplex PCR was the method, and the copy in TCRdb shows in-frame clones only, minus some. The table lists 80,000 to 130,000 clones, more than 75% of them singletons. Sequencing was performed on peripheral blood, taken on day 0 of AZD1222 vaccination. The source of these receptors is an adult in good health.

The chain carries TRBV5-1 and TRBJ1-2; D is perhaps TRBD1 (6 bases). The CDR3 is made up of 13 amino acids. The ends were cut back, 0 bases at V and 4 bases at J, with 7 bases in the middle. Germline loops: CDR1 SGHRS, CDR2 YFSETQ. In nucleotides, the CDR3 is TGCGCCAGCAGCTTGGAAGGGGGCTATGGCTACACCTTC. Translation gives CASSLEGGYGYTF. The variable domain in full, completed from reference TRBV5-1 and TRBJ1-2, reads KAGVTQTPRYLIKTRGQQVTLSCSPISGHRSVSWYQQTPGQGLQFLFEYFSETQRNKGNFPGRFSGRQFSNSRSEMNVSTLELGDSALYLCASSLEGGYGYTFGSGTRLTVV.

This chain's CDR3 is CASSVATVGTEAFF. CDR3 in DNA: TGTGCCAGCAGCGTAGCTACGGTCGGGACTGAAGCTTTCTTT. V is TRBV9 and J is TRBJ1-1; D not resolved. Germline CDR1 SGDLS, CDR2 YYNGEE. The ends were cut back, 0 bases at V and 5 bases at J, with 11 bases in the middle. This CDR3 contains 14 residues.

J is TRBJ2-5 and V is TRBV7-6; 8 bases align to TRBD1. The CDR3 extends over 15 amino acids. The ends lost 8 bases at V and 4 bases at J; junction bases unmatched: 12. Germline loops: CDR1 SGHVS, CDR2 FNYEAQ. As DNA, the CDR3 is TGTGCCAGCGGCAGGGGGCACCCCACCCCAGAGACCCAGTACTTC. Residues: CASGRGHPTPETQYF.

The chain couples TRBV11-2 to TRBJ1-3; D remains unclear. The CDR3 extends over 11 amino acids. Per germline, CDR1 SGHAT and CDR2 FQNNGV. Trimming removed 9 bases at V and 4 bases at J, with 7 bases between. The CDR3 DNA is TGTGCCAGTCAGTCCGGAAACACCATATATTTT. It codes for CASQSGNTIYF.

The J gene is TRBJ1-3, the V gene TRBV2, with D tentatively TRBD1 (5 bases). There are 13 residues in the CDR3. Germline V CDR1 and CDR2: SNHLY, FYNNEI. V lost 6 bases and J 2 bases, leaving 8 bases between the germline ends. CDR3 DNA: TGTGCCAGCAGGGGAGGGGCTGGAAACACCATATATTTT. This codes for CASRGGAGNTIYF.